What follows are 8 T cell receptor beta chains derived from one specimen sequenced in a study of cytomegalovirus exposure and HLA in healthy donors. Data came from immunoSEQ multiplex PCR; TCRdb stores just in-frame clones and leaves some out. The data contain 300,000 to 450,000 clones, about nine tenths of them singletons. The sample was PBMCs. These receptors were collected from a woman between 18 and 29 years old in good health and CMV-seronegative.

The V gene is TRBV19, the J gene TRBJ2-6; D is perhaps TRBD1 (6 bases). The V gene's germline CDR1 is LNHDA and CDR2 SQIVND (reference sequence). The V end was cut by 9 bases, the J end by 4 bases, with 16 bases between. This CDR3 contains 15 residues. CDR3 protein: CASDRTSGGANVLTF. CDR3 sequence (DNA): TGTGCCAGCGACAGGACGTCGGGCGGGGCCAACGTCCTGACTTTC.

V gene TRBV5-5 combines with J gene TRBJ2-2; D unresolved. CDR1 is SGHKS, CDR2 YYEKEE, per germline (reference sequence). V lost 4 bases to trimming and J lost 5 bases, with 9 bases between them. The CDR3 sequence is 13 residues long. CDR3 sequence reads: CASSRPGTGELFF. In DNA form, the CDR3 reads TGTGCCAGCAGCCGTCCCGGGACCGGGGAGCTGTTTTTT.

The gene calls are TRBV2 and TRBJ2-3, with TRBD2 matching over 7 bases. Germline assignment: CDR1 SNHLY and CDR2 FYNNEI. The CDR3 length is 12 residues. V gave up 7 bases and J gave up 6 bases; unmatched junction bases: 4. The CDR3 nucleotides read TGTGCCAGCAAGGGCGGGAGCGATACGCAGTATTTT. It yields the protein CASKGGSDTQYF.

This clone was counted between two and nine times. The chain combines TRBV11-2 with TRBJ1-6, with no clear D. Germline CDR1 is SGHAT and CDR2 is FQNNGV. The V end lost 5 bases, the J end lost 9 bases, and 17 bases lay between the germline ends. The length of the CDR3 is 15 residues. The CDR3 reads CASSAWAEGSSPLHF. Written as DNA, the CDR3 is TGTGCCAGCAGCGCGTGGGCAGAGGGAAGTTCACCCCTCCACTTT. Filled out from reference TRBV11-2 and TRBJ1-6, the complete variable domain reads EAGVAQSPRYKIIEKRQSVAFWCNPISGHATLYWYQQILGQGPKLLIQFQNNGVVDDSQLPKDRFSAERLKGVDSTLKIQPAKLEDSAVYLCASSAWAEGSSPLHFGNGTRLTVT.

This chain's CDR3 is CASSLRLPGRGTQYF. CDR3 nucleotide sequence: TGTGCCAGCAGTTTACGGTTGCCGGGTAGAGGTACGCAGTATTTT. The chain joins TRBV27 to TRBJ2-3; D not resolved. Germline CDR1 MNHEY, CDR2 SMNVEV (reference sequence). V was cut by 2 bases and J by 8 bases, with 17 bases left in between. CDR3 length: 15 amino acids.

The chain couples TRBV5-1 to TRBJ2-1; no definite D call. The CDR3 runs 17 residues. The germline V gene has CDR1 SGHRS and CDR2 YFSETQ. Trimming removed 1 base at V and 0 bases at J, with 14 bases between. The CDR3 loop is CASSLFLLTSSYNEQFF. The CDR3 nucleotides read TGCGCCAGCAGCTTGTTCTTGCTTACGAGCTCCTACAATGAGCAGTTCTTC.

This clone was seen just once. This rearrangement joins TRBV6-1 to TRBJ2-5, with a possible D match to TRBD2 (5 bases). Germline CDR1 is MNHNS and CDR2 is SASEGT. Trimming took 7 bases from V and 1 from J, leaving 10 bases between them. CDR3 length equals 13 residues. The CDR3 bases are TGTGCCAGCAACGGACTGATCCAAGAGACCCAGTACTTC. Encoded protein: CASNGLIQETQYF.

This clone was seen a handful of times. The chain employs TRBV28 and TRBJ1-1; D ambiguous. This CDR3 region has 14 residues. Trimming took 6 bases from V and 3 from J, leaving 14 bases between them. Germline lookup yields CDR1 MDHEN and CDR2 SYDVKM. CDR3 bases: TGTGCCAGCAGGTTAGCGGGGTATGACACTGAAGCTTTCTTT. It yields the protein CASRLAGYDTEAFF.